What follows is one T cell receptor beta chain and its context. In the authors' workflow: Nucleated cell counts were estimated from reference gene primer amplification. The method was immunoSEQ multiplex PCR; TCRdb's version includes in-frame clones alone and lacks a portion of them. V and J calls and clone size follow that table, whereas D and trimming were derived from the DNA. The sample holds hundreds of thousands of clones, 80% to 90% seen once. Germline values: CDR1 SGHRS, CDR2 YFSETQ. After removal of 4 bases from V and 8 bases from J, the junction contained 11 bases not matched to a gene. The CDR3 has 15 residues. The source of the sample is a study of blood T cell repertoires in COVID-19. Study summary: Samples taken during acute and convalescent COVID-19 were collected in the United States, Italy and Spain.

V usage is TRBV5-1 and J usage is TRBJ2-5, with TRBD2 matching over 10 bases. The clonotype originates from a man aged 18 to 35 who had recovered from COVID-19. The sequenced material came from PBMCs or T cells enriched from blood (not recorded which). CDR3 residues: CASSEAGGSFDTQYF. CDR3 sequence (DNA): TGCGCCAGCAGCGAAGCGGGAGGGTCGTTTGATACCCAGTACTTC.